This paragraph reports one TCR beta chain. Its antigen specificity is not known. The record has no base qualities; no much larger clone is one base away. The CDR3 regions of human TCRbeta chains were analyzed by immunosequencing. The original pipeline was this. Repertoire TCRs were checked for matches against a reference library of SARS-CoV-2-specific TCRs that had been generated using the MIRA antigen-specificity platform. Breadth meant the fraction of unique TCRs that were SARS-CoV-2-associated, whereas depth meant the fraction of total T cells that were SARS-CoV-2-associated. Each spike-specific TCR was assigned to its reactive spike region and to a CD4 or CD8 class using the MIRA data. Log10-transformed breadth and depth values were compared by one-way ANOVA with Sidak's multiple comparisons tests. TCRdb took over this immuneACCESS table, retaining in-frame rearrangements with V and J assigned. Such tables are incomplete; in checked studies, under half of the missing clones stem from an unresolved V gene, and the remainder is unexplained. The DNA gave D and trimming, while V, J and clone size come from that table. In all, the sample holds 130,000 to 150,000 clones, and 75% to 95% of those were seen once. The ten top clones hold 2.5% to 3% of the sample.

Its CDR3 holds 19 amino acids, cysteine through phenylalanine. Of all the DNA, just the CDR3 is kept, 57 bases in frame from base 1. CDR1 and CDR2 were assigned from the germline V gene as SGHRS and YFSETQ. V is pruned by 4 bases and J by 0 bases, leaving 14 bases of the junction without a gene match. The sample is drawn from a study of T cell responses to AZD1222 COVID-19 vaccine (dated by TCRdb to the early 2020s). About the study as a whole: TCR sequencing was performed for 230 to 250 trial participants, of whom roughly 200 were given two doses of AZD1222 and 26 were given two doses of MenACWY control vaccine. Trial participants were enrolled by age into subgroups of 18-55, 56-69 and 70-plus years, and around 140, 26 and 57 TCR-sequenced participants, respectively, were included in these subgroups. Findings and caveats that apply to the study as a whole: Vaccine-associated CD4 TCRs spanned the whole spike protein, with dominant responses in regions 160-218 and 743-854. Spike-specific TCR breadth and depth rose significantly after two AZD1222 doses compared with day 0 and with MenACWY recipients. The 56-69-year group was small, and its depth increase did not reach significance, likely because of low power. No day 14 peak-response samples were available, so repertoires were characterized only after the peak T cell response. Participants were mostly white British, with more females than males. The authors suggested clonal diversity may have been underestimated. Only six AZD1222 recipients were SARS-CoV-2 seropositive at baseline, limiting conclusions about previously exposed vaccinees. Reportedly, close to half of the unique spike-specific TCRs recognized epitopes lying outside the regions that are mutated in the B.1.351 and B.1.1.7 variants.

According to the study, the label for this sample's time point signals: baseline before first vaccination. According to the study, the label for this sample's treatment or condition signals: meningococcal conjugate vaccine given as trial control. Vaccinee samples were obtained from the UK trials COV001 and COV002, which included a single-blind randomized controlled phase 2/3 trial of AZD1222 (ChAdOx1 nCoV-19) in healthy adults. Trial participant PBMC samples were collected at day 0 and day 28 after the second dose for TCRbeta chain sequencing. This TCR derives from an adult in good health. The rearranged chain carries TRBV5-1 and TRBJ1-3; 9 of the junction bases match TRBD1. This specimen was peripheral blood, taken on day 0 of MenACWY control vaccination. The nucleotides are TGCGCCAGCAGCCAACTCCCGGACAGGGGCCTGAGCTCTGGAAACACCATATATTTT. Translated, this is CASSQLPDRGLSSGNTIYF.